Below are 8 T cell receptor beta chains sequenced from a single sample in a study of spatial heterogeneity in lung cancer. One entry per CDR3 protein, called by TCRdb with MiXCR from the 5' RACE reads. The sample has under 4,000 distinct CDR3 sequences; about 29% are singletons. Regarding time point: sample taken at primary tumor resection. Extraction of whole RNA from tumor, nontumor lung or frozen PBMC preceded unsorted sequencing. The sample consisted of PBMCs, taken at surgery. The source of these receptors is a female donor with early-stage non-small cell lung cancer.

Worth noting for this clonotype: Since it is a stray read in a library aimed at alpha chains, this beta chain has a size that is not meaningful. The CDR3: CASRGWTGGSSTDTQYF. CDR3 DNA: TGTGCCAGCCGGGGCTGGACAGGAGGATCTAGCACAGATACGCAGTATTTT. The chain couples TRBV6-6 to TRBJ2-3; 7 nucleotides agree with TRBD1. With V trimmed by 8 bases and J by 0 bases, 14 bases remained unmatched. The CDR3 runs to 17 residues. CDR1 and CDR2 from the germline V gene are MNHNY and SVGAGI (reference sequence).

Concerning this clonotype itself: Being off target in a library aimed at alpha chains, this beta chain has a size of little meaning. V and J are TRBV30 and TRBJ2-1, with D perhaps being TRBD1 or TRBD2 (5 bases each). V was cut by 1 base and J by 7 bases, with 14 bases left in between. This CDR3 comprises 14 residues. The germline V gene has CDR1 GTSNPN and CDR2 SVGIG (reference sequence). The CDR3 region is CAWSAGTNQNEQFF. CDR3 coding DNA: TGTGCCTGGAGTGCCGGGACCAACCAAAATGAGCAGTTCTTC.

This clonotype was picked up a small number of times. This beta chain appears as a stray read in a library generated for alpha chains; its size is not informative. The CDR3 region has the DNA TGTGCCAGTAGTTCCGGGATGAGGCAGAACAATGAGCAGTTCTTC. Encoded protein: CASSSGMRQNNEQFF. The chain couples TRBV19 to TRBJ2-1; possibly TRBD2 for D (5 bases). Trimming stripped 5 bases from V and 5 bases from J, with 16 bases between. CDR1 is LNHDA, CDR2 SQIVND, per germline (reference sequence). The CDR3 extends over 15 amino acids.

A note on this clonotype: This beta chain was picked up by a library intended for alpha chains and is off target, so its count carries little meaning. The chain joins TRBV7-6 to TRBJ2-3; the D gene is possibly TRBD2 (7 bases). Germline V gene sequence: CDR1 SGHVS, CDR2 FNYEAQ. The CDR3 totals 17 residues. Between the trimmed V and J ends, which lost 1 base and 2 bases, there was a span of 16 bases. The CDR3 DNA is TGTGCCAGCAGCTTAGGGGCCGCGGGGGCCTTCACAGATACGCAGTATTTT. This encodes CASSLGAAGAFTDTQYF.

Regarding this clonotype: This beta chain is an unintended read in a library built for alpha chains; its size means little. The CDR3 bases are TGTGCCAGCACGGCCAACACCGGGGAGCTGTTTTTT. It codes for CASTANTGELFF. The chain couples TRBV28 to TRBJ2-2, with D hard to call. The CDR3 extends over 12 amino acids. Looked up from germline, CDR1 is MDHEN and CDR2 is SYDVKM. The germline V and J ends were trimmed by 7 bases and 2 bases, with 5 bases remaining between them.

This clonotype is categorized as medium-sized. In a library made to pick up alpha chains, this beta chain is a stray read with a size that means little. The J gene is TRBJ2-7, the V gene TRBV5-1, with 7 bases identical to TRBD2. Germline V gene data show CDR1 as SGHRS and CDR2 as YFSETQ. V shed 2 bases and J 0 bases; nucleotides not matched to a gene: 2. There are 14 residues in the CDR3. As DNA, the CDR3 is TGCGCCAGCAGCTTTGGCGGGAGCTCCTACGAGCAGTACTTC. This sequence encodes CASSFGGSSYEQYF.

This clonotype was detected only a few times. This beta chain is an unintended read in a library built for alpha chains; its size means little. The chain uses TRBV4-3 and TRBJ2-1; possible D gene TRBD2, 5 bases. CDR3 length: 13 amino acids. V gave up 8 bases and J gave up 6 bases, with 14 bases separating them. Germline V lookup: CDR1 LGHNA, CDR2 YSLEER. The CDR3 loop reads CASAGFWGNEQFF. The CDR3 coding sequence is TGCGCCAGCGCGGGTTTCTGGGGCAATGAGCAGTTCTTC.

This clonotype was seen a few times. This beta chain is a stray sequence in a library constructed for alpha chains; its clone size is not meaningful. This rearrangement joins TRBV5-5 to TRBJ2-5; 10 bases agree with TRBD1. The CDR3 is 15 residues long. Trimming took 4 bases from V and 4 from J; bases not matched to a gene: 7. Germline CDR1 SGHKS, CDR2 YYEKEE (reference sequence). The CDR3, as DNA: TGTGCCAGCAGCCAGACCGGGACAGGGGCAGAGACCCAGTACTTC. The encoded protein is CASSQTGTGAETQYF.